The sequence of this T cell receptor (beta chain) was determined in a study of blood T cell repertoires in COVID-19. The repertoire was sequenced with immunoSEQ multiplex PCR; TCRdb's copy has only in-frame clones and lacks some. In the table there are about 250,000 clones, roughly 80% of which are singletons. As to this clone: Other DNA sequences from this sample encode an identical CDR3 as well.

The CDR3 has 14 amino acids. Germline-derived CDR1 and CDR2 are KGHSH and LQKENI. V was clipped by 3 bases and J by 2 bases; unmatched bases: 4. Sequencing was performed on PBMCs or T cells enriched from blood (not recorded which). This receptor was identified in a middle-aged man who had been exposed to COVID-19. The chain has TRBV18 and TRBJ2-7, with 7 bases lining up with TRBD2. CDR3 DNA sequence: TGTGCCAGCTCACCCCCTGGACTAGCCTACGAGCAGTACTTC. Encoded protein: CASSPPGLAYEQYF.